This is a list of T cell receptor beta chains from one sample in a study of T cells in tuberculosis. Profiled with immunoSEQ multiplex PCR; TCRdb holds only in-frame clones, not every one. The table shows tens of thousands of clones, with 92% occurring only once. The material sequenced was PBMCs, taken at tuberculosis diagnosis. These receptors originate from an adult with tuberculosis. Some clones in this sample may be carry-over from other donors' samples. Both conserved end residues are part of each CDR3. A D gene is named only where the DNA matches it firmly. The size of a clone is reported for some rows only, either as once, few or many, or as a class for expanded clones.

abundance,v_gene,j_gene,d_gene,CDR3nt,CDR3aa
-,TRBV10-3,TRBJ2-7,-,TGTGCCATCAGTGATGTGGGCCAGCTCTCCGAGCAGTACTTC,CAISDVGQLSEQYF
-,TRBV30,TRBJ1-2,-,TGTGCCTGGAGACCTGGGGGGGGCTGGAACTATGGCTACACCTTC,CAWRPGGGWNYGYTF
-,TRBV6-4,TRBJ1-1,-,TGTGCCAGCAGTGACCCCCCCGGGACAGAAGCTTTCTTT,CASSDPPGTEAFF
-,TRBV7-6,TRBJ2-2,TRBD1,TGTGCCAGCAGCCCAGGGACAGGGTTCACCGGGGAGCTGTTTTTT,CASSPGTGFTGELFF
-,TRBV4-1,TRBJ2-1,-,TGCGCCAGCAGTCCTCTAGATCTTGGCTCCTACAATGAGCAGTTCTTC,CASSPLDLGSYNEQFF
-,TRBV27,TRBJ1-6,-,TGTGCCAGCAGTTTATCCAACGACAGGATTTATAATTCACCCCTCCACTTT,CASSLSNDRIYNSPLHF
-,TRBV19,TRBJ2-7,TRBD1,TGTGCCAGTAGTCTTACCGGGACAGGGAGACACGAGCAGTACTTC,CASSLTGTGRHEQYF
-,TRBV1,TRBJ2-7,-,TGCACCAGCAACCGGACAGGGGGAGTAACTTACGAGCAGTACTTC,CTSNRTGGVTYEQYF
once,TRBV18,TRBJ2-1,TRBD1,TGTGCCAGCTCACCCCGTCGGACAGGGGACAATGAGCAGTTCTTC,CASSPRRTGDNEQFF
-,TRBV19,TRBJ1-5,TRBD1,TGTGCCAGTAGTATAGTTGGGACAGGGGCCAATCAGCCCCAGCATTTT,CASSIVGTGANQPQHF
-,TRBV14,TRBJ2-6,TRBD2,TGTGCCAGCAGCCAAGCCTCGCTAGCGGCTACCCTCTCTGGGGCCAACGTCCTGACTTTC,CASSQASLAATLSGANVLTF
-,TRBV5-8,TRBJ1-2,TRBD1,TGTGCCAGCAGCCTCCGGACAGGGGGCAGGTCTGGCTACACCTTC,CASSLRTGGRSGYTF
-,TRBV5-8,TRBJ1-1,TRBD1,TGTGCCAGCAGCCCACCTGGGGGGAACAGGGGGGACACTGAAGCTTTCTTT,CASSPPGGNRGDTEAFF
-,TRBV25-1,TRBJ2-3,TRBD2,TGTGCCAGCAGTCAAACCGGGACTAGCAGTAGCACAGATACGCAGTATTTT,CASSQTGTSSSTDTQYF
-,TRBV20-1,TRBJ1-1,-,TGCAGTGCCCCCGTCACTGAAGCTTTCTTT,CSAPVTEAFF
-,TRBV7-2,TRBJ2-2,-,TGTGCCAGCAGCTTAGATCCCACAGGGTTGAGGACCGGGGAGCTGTTTTTT,CASSLDPTGLRTGELFF
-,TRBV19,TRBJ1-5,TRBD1,TGTGCCAGTAGTATAGTCCGCGGAGGGACAGTCAATCAGCCCCAGCATTTT,CASSIVRGGTVNQPQHF
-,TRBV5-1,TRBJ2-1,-,TGCGCCAGCAGCTTGGCCGGAGCGGGCCTCTACAATGAGCAGTTCTTC,CASSLAGAGLYNEQFF
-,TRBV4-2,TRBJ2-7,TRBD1,TGTGCCAGCAGCCAAGGACAGGGGGAAACCTACGAGCAGTACTTC,CASSQGQGETYEQYF
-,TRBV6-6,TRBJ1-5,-,TGTGCCAGCGAATCACTGAGGGGCAATCAGCCCCAGCATTTT,CASESLRGNQPQHF
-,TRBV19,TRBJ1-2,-,TGTGCCAGTAGTCGCGTATCGAGTGGCTACACCTTC,CASSRVSSGYTF
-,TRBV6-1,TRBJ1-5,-,TGTGCCAGCAGTGTTAAGGAGCCTTATAGCAATCAGCCCCAGCATTTT,CASSVKEPYSNQPQHF
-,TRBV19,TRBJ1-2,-,TGTGCCAGTAGTAAGCTTAGGCAGGGCGAACTTGGCTACACCTTC,CASSKLRQGELGYTF
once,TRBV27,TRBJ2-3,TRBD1,TGTGCCAGCAGTTACCGGAGACAGGGAATAACAGATACGCAGTATTTT,CASSYRRQGITDTQYF
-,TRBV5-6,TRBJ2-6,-,TGTGCTGGCGACACTACAGGGAAGGTTTCCGGGGCCAACGTCCTGACTTTC,CAGDTTGKVSGANVLTF
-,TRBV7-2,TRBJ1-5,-,TGTGCCAGCGGTGGGCAGGGCAATCAGCCCCAGCATTTT,CASGGQGNQPQHF
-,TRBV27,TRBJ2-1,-,TGTGCCAGCGGGACTTTTCGCTCCTACAATGAGCAGTTCTTC,CASGTFRSYNEQFF
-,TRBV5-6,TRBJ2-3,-,TGTGCCAGCAGCTTGGGAATTGCGGGGGCTAGCACAGATACGCAGTATTTT,CASSLGIAGASTDTQYF
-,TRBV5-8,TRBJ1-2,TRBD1,TGTGCCAGCAGCTTGAGACAGGGAGAAAACTATGGCTACACCTTC,CASSLRQGENYGYTF
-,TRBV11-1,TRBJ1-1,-,TGTGCCAGCAGACCTCGCGTGGGGGCCACTGAAGCTTTCTTT,CASRPRVGATEAFF
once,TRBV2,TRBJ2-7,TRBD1,TGTGCCAGCAGTACCACAGGGGCAGCGGCCTCCGACGAGCAGTACTTC,CASSTTGAAASDEQYF
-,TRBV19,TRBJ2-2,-,TGTGCCAGTAGTACCGAGGTCGGGGAGCTGTTTTTT,CASSTEVGELFF
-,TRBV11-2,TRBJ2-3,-,TGTGCCAGCAGCTTTTTATCGGGGGGCACAGATACGCAGTATTTT,CASSFLSGGTDTQYF
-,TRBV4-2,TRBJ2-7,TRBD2,TGTGCCAGCAGCCAAGATCGCGGCGGGGGGGCCGACGAGCAGTACTTC,CASSQDRGGGADEQYF
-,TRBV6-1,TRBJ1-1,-,TGTGCCAGCAGTGAACGGGGTCCCGACACTGAAGCTTTCTTT,CASSERGPDTEAFF
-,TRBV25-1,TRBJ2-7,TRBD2,TGTGCCAGCGGACTAGTTAGGGAGCAGTACTTC,CASGLVREQYF
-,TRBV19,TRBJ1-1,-,TGTGCCAGTAGTCCCGTTGGAGCTGAAGCTTTCTTT,CASSPVGAEAFF
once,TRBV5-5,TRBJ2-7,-,TGTGCCAGCAGCCTTGGACGGGACTACGAGCAGTACTTC,CASSLGRDYEQYF
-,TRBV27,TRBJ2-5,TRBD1,TGTGCCAGCACTCGACAGGGGGCTTTGGAGACCCAGTACTTC,CASTRQGALETQYF
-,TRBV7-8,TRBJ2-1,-,TGTGCCAGCAGCTCTTGGGCCGAATACAATGAGCAGTTCTTC,CASSSWAEYNEQFF
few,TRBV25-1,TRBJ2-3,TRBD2,TGTGCCAGCACCGTAGCGGGGAGCACAGATACGCAGTATTTT,CASTVAGSTDTQYF
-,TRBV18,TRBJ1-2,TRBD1,TGTGCCAGCTCCCTGGACAGGTCTAACTATGGCTACACCTTC,CASSLDRSNYGYTF
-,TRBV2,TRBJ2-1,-,TGTGCCAGCAGTGAGGCCCCAGGGCGGTTCTTC,CASSEAPGRFF
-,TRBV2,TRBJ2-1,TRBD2,TGTGCCAGCAGTGCGGGACTAGCCGCCTACAATGAGCAGTTCTTC,CASSAGLAAYNEQFF
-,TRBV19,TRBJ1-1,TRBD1,TGTGCCAGTAGTATAATAGGACAGGGAAACACTGAAGCTTTCTTT,CASSIIGQGNTEAFF
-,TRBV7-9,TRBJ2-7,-,TGTGCCAGCAGCTTACGCGATCCCTACGAGCAGTACTTC,CASSLRDPYEQYF
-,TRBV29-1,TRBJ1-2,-,TGCAGCGTTGGAGAGGTGTTTCGGGCTAACTATGGCTACACCTTC,CSVGEVFRANYGYTF
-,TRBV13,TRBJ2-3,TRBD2,TGTGCCAGCAGCGTTAGCGGGGGGGGCTCCACAGATACGCAGTATTTT,CASSVSGGGSTDTQYF
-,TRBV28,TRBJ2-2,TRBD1,TGTGCCACCTTAAACAGGGGAGAGTTGGACACCGGGGAGCTGTTTTTT,CATLNRGELDTGELFF
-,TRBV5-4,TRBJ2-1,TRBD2,TGTGCCAGCAGCGCAGGACTAGCGGGGGGAAACGATTACAATGAGCAGTTCTTC,CASSAGLAGGNDYNEQFF
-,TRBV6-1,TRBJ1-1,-,TGTGCCAGCAGTCCGCGTCCAAACCCGAACACTGAAGCTTTCTTT,CASSPRPNPNTEAFF
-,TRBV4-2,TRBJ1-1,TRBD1,TGTGCCAGCAGCCCCCATGGACAGGGGAACACTGAAGCTTTCTTT,CASSPHGQGNTEAFF
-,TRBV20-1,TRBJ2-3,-,TGCAGTGCTAGAGTCTCAGATACGCAGTATTTT,CSARVSDTQYF
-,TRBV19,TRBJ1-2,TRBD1,TGTGCCAGTCTTGGACAGGGAGTAAGCTACACCTTC,CASLGQGVSYTF
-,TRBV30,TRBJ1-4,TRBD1,TGTGCCTGGACCTCTGGACAGGGCGGACTGTTTTTT,CAWTSGQGGLFF
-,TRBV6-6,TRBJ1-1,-,TGTGCCAGCACCAGGGACTCCCAAGCCACTCAAGCTTTCTTT,CASTRDSQATQAFF
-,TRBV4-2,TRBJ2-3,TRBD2,TGTGCCAGCAGCCAAAGGCTGCCTAGCGGGGGGAAGCTACATGAACTCACAGATACGCAGTATTTT,CASSQRLPSGGKLHELTDTQYF
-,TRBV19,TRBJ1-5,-,TGTGCCAGTAGTATAGTGCGGGATAGCAATCAGCCCCAGCATTTT,CASSIVRDSNQPQHF